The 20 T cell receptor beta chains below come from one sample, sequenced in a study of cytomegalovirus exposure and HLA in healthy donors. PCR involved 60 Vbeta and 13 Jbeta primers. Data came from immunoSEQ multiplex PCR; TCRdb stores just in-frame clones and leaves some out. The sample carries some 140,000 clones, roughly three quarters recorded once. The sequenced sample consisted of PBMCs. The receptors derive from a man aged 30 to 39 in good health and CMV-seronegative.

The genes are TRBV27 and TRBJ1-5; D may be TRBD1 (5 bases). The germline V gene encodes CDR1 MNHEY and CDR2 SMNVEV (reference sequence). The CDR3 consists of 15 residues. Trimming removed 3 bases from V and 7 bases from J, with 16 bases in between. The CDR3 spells CASSLAGPGNQPQHF. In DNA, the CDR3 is TGTGCCAGCAGTTTGGCCGGGCCAGGGAACCAGCCCCAGCATTTT.

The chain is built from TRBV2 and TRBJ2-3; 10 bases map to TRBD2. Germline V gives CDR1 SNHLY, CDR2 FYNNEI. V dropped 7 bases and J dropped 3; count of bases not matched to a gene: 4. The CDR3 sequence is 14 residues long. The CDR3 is CASTIAGGTDTQYF. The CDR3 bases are TGTGCCAGCACCATAGCGGGAGGAACAGATACGCAGTATTTT.

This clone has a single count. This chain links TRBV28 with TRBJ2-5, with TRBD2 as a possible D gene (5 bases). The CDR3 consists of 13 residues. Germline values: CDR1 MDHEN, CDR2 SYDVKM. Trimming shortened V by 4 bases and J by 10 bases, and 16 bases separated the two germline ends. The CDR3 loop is CASSSHGGWNQYF. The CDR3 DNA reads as TGTGCCAGCAGTTCCCACGGAGGATGGAACCAGTACTTC. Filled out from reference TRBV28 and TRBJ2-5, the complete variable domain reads DVKVTQSSRYLVKRTGEKVFLECVQDMDHENMFWYRQDPGLGLRLIYFSYDVKMKEKGDIPEGYSVSREKKERFSLILESASTNQTSMYLCASSSHGGWNQYFGPGTRLLVL.

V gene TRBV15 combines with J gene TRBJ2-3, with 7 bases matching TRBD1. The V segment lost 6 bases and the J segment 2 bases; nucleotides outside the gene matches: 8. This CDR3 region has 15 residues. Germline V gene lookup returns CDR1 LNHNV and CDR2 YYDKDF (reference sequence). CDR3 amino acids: CATRNRDSLTDTQYF. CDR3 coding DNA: TGTGCCACCAGAAACCGGGACAGCCTCACAGATACGCAGTATTTT.

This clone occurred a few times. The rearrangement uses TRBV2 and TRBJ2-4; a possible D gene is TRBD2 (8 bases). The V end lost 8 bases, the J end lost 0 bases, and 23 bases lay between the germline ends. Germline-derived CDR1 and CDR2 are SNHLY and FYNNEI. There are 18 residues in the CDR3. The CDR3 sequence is CASATSAERGLAKNIQYF. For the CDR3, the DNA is TGTGCCAGCGCGACTAGCGCAGAGAGGGGGCTAGCCAAAAACATTCAGTACTTC.

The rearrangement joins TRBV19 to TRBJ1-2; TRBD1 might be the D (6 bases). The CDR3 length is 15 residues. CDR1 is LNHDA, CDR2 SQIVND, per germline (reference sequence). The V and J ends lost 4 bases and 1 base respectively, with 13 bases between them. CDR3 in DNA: TGTGCCAGTAGTACGTTCGACAGGCGTAACTATGGCTACACCTTC. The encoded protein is CASSTFDRRNYGYTF.

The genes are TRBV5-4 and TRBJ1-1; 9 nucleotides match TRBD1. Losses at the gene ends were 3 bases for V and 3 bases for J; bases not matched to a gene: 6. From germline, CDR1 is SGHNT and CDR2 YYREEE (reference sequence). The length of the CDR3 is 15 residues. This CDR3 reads CASSYTDRGDTEAFF. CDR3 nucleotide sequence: TGTGCCAGCAGCTACACTGACAGGGGGGACACTGAAGCTTTCTTT.

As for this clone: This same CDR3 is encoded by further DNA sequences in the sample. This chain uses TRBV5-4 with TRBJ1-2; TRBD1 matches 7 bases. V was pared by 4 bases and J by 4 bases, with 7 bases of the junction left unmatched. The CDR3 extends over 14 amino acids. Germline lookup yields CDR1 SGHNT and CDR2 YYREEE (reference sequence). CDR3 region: CASSPRQGVYGYTF. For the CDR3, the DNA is TGTGCCAGCAGCCCGCGACAGGGCGTCTATGGCTACACCTTC.

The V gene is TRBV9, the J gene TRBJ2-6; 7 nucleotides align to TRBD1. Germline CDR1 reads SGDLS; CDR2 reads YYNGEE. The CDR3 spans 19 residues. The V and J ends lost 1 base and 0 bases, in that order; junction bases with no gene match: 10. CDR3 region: CASSVHRDSPSSGANVLTF. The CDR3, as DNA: TGTGCCAGCAGCGTACACAGGGACAGCCCCTCCTCTGGGGCCAACGTCCTGACTTTC.

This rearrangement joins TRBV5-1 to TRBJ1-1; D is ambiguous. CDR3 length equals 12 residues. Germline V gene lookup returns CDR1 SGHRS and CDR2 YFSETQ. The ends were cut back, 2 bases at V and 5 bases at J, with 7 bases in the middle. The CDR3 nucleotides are TGCGCCAGCAGCTTTGAGGAGACTGAAGCTTTCTTT. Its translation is CASSFEETEAFF.

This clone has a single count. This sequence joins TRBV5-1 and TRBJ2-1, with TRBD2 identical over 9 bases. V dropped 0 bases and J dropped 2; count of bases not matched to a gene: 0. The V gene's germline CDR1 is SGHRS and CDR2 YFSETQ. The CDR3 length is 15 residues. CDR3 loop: CASSLASGTYNEQFF. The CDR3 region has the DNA TGCGCCAGCAGCTTGGCTAGCGGGACCTACAATGAGCAGTTCTTC. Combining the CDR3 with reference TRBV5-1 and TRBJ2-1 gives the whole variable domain KAGVTQTPRYLIKTRGQQVTLSCSPISGHRSVSWYQQTPGQGLQFLFEYFSETQRNKGNFPGRFSGRQFSNSRSEMNVSTLELGDSALYLCASSLASGTYNEQFFGPGTRLTVL.

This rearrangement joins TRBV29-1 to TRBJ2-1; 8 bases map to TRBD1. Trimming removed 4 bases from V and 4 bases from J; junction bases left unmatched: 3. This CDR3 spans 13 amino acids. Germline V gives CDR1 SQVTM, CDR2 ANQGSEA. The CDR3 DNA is TGCAGCGTTGCGGGACAGGTTTACAATGAGCAGTTCTTC. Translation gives CSVAGQVYNEQFF.

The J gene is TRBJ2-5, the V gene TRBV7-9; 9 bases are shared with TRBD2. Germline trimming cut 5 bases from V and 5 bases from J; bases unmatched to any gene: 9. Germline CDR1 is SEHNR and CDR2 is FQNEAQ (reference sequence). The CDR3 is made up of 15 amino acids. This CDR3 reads CASSGGRTSDETQYF. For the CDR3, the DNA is TGTGCCAGCAGCGGGGGGAGGACTAGCGACGAGACCCAGTACTTC. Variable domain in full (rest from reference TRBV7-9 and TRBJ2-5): DTGVSQNPRHKITKRGQNVTFRCDPISEHNRLYWYRQTLGQGPEFLTYFQNEAQLEKSRLLSDRFSAERPKGSFSTLEIQRTEQGDSAMYLCASSGGRTSDETQYFGPGTRLLVL.

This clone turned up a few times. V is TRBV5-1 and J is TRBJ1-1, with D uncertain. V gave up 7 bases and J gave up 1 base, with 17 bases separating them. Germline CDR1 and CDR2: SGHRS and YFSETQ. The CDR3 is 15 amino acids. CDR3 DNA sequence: TGCGCCAGCTTGCGGGGAGGAGGCACGAACACTGAAGCTTTCTTT. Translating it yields CASLRGGGTNTEAFF.

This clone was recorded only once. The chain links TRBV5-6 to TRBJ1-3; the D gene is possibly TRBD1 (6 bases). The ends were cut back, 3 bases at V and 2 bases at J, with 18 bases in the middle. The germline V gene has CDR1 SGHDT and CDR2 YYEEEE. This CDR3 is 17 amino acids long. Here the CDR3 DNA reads TGTGCCAGCAGCTCCTACAGGGCTCTATATCCTGGAAACACCATATATTTT. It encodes CASSSYRALYPGNTIYF.

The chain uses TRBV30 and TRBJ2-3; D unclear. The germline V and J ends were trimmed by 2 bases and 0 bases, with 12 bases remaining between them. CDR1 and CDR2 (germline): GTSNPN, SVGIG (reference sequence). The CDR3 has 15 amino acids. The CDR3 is CAWSPDTRSTDTQYF. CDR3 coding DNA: TGTGCCTGGAGTCCCGACACCCGAAGCACAGATACGCAGTATTTT.

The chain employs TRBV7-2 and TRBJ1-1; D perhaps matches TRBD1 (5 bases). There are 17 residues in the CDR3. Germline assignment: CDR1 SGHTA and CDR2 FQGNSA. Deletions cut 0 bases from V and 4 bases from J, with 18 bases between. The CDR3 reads CASSLAGGNDGGTEAFF. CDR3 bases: TGTGCCAGCAGCTTAGCGGGGGGGAATGATGGGGGCACTGAAGCTTTCTTT.

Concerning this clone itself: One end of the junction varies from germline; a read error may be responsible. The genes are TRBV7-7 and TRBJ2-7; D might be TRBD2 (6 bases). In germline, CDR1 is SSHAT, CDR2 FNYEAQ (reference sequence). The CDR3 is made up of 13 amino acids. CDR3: CASSRDSGYEQYF. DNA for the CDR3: TGTGCTAGCAGCCGGGACTCCGGCTACGAGCAGTACTTC.

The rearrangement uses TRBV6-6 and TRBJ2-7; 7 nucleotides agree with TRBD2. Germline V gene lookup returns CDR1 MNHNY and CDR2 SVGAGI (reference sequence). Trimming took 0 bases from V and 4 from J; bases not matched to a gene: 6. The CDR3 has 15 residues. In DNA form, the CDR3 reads TGTGCCAGCAGTTACTCGATCCAGCGGGGTTACGAGCAGTACTTC. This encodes CASSYSIQRGYEQYF.

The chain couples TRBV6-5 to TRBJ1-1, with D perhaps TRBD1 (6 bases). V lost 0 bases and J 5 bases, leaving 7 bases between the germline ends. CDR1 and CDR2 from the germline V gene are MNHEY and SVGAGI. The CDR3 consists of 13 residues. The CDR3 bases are TGTGCCAGCAGTTACTCGAGGGGGACTGAAGCTTTCTTT. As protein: CASSYSRGTEAFF.